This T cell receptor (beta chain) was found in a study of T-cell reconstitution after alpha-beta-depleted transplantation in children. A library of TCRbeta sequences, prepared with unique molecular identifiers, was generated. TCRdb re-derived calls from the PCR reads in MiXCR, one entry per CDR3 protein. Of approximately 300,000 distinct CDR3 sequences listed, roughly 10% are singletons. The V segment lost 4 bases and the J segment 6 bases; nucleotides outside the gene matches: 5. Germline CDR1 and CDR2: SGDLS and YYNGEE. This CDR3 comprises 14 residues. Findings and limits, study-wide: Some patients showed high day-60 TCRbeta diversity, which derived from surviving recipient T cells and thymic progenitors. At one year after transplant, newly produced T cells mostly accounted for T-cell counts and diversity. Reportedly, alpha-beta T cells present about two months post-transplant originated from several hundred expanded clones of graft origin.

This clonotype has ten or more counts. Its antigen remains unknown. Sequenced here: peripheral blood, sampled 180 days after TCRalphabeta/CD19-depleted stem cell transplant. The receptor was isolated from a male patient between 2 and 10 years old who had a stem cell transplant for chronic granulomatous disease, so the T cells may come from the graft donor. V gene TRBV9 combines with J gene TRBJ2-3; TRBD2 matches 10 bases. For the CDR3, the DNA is TGTGCCAGCAGCATTAGCGGGGGGCCGGATACGCAGTATTTT. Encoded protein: CASSISGGPDTQYF.